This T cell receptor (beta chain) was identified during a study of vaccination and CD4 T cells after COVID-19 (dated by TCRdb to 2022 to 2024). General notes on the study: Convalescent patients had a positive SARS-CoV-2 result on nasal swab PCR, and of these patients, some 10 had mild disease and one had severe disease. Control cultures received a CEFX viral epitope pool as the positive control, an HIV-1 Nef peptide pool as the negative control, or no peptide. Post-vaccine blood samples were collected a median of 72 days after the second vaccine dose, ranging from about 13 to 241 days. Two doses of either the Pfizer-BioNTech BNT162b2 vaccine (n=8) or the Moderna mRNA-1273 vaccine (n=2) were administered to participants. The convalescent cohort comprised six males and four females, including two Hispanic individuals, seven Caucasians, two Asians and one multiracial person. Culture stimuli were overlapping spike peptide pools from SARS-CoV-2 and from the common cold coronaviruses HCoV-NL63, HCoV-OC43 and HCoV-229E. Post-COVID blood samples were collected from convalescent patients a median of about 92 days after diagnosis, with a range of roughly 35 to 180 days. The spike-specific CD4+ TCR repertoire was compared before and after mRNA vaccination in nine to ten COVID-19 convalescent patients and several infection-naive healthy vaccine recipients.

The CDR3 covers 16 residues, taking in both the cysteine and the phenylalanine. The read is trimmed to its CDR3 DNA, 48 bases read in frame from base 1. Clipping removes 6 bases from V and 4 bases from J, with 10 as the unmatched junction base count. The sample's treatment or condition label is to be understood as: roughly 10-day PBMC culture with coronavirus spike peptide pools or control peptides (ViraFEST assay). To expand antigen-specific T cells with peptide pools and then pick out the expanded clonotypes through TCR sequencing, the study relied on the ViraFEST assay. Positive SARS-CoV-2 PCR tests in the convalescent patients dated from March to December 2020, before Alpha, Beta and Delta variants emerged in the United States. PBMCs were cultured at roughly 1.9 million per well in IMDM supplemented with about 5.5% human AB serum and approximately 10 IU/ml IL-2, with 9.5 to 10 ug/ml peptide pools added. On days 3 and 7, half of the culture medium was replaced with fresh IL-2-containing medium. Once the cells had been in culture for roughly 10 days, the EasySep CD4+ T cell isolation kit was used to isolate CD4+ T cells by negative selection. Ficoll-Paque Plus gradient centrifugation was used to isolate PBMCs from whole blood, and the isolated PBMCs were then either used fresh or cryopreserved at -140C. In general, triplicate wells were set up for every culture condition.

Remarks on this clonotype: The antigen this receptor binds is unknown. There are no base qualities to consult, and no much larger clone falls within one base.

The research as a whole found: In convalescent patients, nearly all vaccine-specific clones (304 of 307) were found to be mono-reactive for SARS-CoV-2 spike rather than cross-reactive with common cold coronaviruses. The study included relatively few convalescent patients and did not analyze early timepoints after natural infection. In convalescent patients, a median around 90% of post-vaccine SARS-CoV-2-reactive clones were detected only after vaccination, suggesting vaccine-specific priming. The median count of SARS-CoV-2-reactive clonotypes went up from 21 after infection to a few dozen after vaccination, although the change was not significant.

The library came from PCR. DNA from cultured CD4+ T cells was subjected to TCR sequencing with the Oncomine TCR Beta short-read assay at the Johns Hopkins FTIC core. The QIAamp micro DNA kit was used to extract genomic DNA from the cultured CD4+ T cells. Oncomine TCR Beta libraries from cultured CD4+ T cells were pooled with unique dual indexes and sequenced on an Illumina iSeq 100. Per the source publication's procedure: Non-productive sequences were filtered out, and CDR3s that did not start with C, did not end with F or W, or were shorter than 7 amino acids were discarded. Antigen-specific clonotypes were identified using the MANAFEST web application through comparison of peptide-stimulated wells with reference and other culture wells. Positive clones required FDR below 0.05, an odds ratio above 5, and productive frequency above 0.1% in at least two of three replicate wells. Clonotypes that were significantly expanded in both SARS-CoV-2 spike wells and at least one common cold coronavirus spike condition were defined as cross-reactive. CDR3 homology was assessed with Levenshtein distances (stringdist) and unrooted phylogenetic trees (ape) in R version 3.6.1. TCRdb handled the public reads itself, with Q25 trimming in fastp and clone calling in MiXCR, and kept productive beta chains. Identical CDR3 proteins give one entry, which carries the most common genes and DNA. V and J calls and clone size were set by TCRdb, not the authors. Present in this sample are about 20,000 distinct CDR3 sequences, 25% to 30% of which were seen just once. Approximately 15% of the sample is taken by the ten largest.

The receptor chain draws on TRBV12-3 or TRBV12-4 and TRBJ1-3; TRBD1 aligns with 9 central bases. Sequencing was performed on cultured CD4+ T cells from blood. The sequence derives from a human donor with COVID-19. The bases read TGTGCCAGCAGAAAACAGGGGGCCACGAGGGGAAACACCATATATTTT. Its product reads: CASRKQGATRGNTIYF.